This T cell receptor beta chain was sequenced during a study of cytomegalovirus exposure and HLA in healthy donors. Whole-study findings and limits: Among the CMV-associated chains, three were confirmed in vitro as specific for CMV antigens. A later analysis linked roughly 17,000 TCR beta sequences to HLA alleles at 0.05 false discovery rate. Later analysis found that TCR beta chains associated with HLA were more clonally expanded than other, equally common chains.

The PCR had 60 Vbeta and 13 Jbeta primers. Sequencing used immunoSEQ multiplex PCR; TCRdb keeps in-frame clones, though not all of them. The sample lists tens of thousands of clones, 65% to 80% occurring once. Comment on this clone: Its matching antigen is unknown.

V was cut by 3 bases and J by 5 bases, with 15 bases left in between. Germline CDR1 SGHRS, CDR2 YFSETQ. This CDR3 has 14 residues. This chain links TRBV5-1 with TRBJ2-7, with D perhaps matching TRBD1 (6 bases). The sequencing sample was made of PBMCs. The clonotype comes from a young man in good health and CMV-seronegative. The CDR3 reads CASSSTTGLNEQYF. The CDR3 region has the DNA TGCGCCAGCAGCTCAACAACAGGGCTGAACGAGCAGTACTTC.